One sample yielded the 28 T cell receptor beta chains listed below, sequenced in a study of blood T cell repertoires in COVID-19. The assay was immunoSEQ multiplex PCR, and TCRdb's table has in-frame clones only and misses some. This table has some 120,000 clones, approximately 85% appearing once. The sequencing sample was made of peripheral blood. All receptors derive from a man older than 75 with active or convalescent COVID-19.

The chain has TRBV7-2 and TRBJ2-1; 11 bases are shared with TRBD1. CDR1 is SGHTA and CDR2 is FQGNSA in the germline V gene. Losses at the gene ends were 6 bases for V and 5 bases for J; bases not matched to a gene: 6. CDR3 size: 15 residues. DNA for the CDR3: TGTGCCAGCAGAGAGAGGACAGGGGGCCACAATGAGCAGTTCTTC. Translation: CASRERTGGHNEQFF. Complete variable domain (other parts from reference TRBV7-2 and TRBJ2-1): GAGVSQSPSNKVTEKGKDVELRCDPISGHTALYWYRQSLGQGLEFLIYFQGNSAPDKSGLPSDRFSAERTGGSVSTLTIQRTQQEDSAVYLCASRERTGGHNEQFFGPGTRLTVL.

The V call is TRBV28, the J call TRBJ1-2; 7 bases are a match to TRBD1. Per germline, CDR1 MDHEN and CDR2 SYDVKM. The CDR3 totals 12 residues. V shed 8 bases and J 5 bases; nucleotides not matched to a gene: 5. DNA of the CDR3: TGTGCCAGCGGGGAGGACAGGTATGGCTACACCTTC. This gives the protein CASGEDRYGYTF.

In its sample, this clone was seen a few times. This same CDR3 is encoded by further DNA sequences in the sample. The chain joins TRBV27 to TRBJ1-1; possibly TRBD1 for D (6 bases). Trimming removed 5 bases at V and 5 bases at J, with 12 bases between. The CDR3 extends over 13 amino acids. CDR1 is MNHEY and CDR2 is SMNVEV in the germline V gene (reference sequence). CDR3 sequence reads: CASSEQGRTEAFF. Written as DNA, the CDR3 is TGTGCCAGCAGTGAACAGGGTAGGACTGAAGCTTTCTTT.

In nucleotides, the CDR3 is TGTGCCAGCAGTTTGTTGAGGTGGCGGCCCAACTATGGCTACACCTTC. Translation: CASSLLRWRPNYGYTF. This chain links TRBV28 with TRBJ1-2, with no clear D. The CDR3 is made up of 16 amino acids. From germline, CDR1 is MDHEN and CDR2 SYDVKM. The V end was cut by 3 bases, the J end by 2 bases, with 16 bases between.

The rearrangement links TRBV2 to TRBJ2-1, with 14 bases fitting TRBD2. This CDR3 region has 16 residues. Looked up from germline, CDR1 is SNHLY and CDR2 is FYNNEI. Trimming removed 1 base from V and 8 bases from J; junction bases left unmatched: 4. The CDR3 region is CASSEGKGLAGDEQFF. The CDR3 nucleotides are TGTGCCAGCAGTGAAGGGAAGGGACTAGCGGGAGATGAGCAGTTCTTC.

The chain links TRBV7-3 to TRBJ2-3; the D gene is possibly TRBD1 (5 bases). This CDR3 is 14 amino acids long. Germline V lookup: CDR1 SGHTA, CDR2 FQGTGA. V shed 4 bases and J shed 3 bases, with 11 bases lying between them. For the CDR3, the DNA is TGTGCCAGCAGCTCAGGGATGGGGACAGATACGCAGTATTTT. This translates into CASSSGMGTDTQYF.

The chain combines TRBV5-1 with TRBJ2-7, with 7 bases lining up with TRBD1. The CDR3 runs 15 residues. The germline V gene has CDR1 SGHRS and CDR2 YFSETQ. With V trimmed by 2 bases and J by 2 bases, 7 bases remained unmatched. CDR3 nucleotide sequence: TGCGCCAGCAGCTTAAGAGGGACAGCCGCCTACGAGCAGTACTTC. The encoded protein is CASSLRGTAAYEQYF.

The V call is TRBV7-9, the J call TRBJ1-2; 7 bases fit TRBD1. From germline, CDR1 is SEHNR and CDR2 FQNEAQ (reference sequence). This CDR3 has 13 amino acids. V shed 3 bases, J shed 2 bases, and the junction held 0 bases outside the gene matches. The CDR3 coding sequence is TGTGCCAGCAGCTTGGGACAGAACTATGGCTACACCTTC. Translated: CASSLGQNYGYTF.

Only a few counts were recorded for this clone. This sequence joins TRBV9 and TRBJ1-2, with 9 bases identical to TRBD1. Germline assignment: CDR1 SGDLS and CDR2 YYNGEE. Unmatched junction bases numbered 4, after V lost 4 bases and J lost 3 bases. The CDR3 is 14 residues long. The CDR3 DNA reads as TGTGCCAGCAGCAGGGACAGGGTGTACTATGGCTACACCTTC. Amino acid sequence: CASSRDRVYYGYTF.

The CDR3 loop is CASSRQGRGNTEAFF. CDR3 bases: TGTGCCAGTAGTAGACAGGGGAGAGGGAACACTGAAGCTTTCTTT. The V gene is TRBV19, the J gene TRBJ1-1; 8 nucleotides align to TRBD1. Looked up from germline, CDR1 is LNHDA and CDR2 is SQIVND (reference sequence). V was pared by 4 bases and J by 1 base, with 5 bases of the junction left unmatched. The length of the CDR3 is 15 residues.

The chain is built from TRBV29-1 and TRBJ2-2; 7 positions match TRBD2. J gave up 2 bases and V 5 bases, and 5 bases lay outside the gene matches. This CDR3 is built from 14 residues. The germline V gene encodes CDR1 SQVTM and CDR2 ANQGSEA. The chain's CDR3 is CSVLAGLNTGELFF. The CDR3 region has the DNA TGCAGCGTTTTAGCGGGCCTTAACACCGGGGAGCTGTTTTTT.

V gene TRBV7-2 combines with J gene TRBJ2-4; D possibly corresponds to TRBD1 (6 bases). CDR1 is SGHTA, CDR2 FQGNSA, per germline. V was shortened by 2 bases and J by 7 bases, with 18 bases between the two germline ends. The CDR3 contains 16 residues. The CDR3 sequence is CASSLLIWGQGNIQYF. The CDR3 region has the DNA TGTGCCAGCAGCTTACTTATATGGGGCCAGGGGAACATTCAGTACTTC.

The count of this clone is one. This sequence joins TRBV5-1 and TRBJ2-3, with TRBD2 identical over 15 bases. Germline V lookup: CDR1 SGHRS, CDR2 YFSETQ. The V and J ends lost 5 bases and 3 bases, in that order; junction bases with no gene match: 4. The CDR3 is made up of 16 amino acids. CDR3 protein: CASRLGLAGGTDTQYF. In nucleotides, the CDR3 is TGCGCCAGCAGACTCGGACTAGCGGGGGGGACAGATACGCAGTATTTT. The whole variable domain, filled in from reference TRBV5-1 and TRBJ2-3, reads KAGVTQTPRYLIKTRGQQVTLSCSPISGHRSVSWYQQTPGQGLQFLFEYFSETQRNKGNFPGRFSGRQFSNSRSEMNVSTLELGDSALYLCASRLGLAGGTDTQYFGPGTRLTVL.

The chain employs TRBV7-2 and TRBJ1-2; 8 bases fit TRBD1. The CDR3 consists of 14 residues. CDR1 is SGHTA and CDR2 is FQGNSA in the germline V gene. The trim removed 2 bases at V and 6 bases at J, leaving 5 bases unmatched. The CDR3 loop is CASSLIGQGNGYTF. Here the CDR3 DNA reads TGTGCCAGCAGCTTAATCGGACAGGGTAATGGCTACACCTTC.

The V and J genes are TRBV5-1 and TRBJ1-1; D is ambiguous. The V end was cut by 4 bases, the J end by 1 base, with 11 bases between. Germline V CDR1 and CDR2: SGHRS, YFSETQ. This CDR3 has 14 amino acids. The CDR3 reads CASSQARGNTEAFF. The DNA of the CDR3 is TGCGCCAGCAGCCAAGCCCGGGGGAACACTGAAGCTTTCTTT. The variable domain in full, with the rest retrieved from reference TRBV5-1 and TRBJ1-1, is KAGVTQTPRYLIKTRGQQVTLSCSPISGHRSVSWYQQTPGQGLQFLFEYFSETQRNKGNFPGRFSGRQFSNSRSEMNVSTLELGDSALYLCASSQARGNTEAFFGQGTRLTVV.

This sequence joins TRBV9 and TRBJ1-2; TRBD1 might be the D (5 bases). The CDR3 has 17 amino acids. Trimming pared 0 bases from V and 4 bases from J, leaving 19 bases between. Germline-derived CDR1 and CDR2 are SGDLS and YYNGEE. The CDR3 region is CASSVAGGGGVPYGYTF. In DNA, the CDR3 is TGTGCCAGCAGCGTAGCTGGTGGTGGAGGGGTCCCCTATGGCTACACCTTC.

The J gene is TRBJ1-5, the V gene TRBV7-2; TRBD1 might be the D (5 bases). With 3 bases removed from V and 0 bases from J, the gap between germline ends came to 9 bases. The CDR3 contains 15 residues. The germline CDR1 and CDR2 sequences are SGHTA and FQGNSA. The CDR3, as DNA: TGTGCCAGCAGCTTGGGGGGAATTAGCAATCAGCCCCAGCATTTT. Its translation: CASSLGGISNQPQHF. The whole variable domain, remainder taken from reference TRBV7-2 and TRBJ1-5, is GAGVSQSPSNKVTEKGKDVELRCDPISGHTALYWYRQSLGQGLEFLIYFQGNSAPDKSGLPSDRFSAERTGGSVSTLTIQRTQQEDSAVYLCASSLGGISNQPQHFGDGTRLSIL.

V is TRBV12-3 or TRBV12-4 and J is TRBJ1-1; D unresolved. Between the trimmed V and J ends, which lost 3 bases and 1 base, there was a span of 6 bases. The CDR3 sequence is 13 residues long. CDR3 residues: CASSFATNTEAFF. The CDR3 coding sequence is TGTGCCAGCAGTTTTGCTACGAACACTGAAGCTTTCTTT.

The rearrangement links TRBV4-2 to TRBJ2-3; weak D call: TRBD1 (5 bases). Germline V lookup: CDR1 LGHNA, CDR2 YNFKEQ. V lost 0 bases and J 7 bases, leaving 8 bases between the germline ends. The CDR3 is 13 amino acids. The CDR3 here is CASSQEAGNTQYF. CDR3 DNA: TGTGCCAGCAGCCAAGAGGCAGGGAATACGCAGTATTTT.

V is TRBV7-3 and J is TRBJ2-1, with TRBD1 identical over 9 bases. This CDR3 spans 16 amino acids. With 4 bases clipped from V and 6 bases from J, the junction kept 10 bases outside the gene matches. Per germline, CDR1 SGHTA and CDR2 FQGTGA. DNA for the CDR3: TGTGCCAGCAGCTCCCAAACAGGGGGCGTCTCCAATGAGCAGTTCTTC. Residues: CASSSQTGGVSNEQFF.

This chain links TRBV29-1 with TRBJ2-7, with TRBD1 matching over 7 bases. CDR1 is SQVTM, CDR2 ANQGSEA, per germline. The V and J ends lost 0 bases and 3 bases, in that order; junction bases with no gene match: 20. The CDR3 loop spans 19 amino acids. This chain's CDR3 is CSVEERTGRTGFVNYEQYF. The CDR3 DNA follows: TGCAGCGTTGAAGAACGGACAGGAAGGACTGGCTTTGTTAACTACGAGCAGTACTTC.

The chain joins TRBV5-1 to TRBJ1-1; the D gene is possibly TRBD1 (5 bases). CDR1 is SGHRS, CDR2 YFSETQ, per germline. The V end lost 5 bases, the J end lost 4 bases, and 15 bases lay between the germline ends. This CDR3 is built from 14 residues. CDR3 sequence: CASSTGTGGTEAFF. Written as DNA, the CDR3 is TGCGCCAGCAGTACCGGGACGGGGGGCACTGAAGCTTTCTTT.

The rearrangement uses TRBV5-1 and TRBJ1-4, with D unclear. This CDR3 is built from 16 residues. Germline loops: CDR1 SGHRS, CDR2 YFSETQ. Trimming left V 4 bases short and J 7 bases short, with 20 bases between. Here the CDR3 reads CASSPPGRTRGEKLFF. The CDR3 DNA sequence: TGCGCCAGCAGCCCCCCGGGGAGGACTCGAGGTGAAAAACTGTTTTTT.

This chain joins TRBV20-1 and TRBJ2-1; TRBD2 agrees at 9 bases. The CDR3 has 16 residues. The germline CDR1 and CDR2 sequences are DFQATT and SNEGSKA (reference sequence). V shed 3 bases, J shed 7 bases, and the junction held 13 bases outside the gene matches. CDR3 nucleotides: TGCAGTGCTAGTCAAGTGGGGAGCGGGAGGAGGAATGAGCAGTTCTTC. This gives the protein CSASQVGSGRRNEQFF.

The CDR3 coding sequence is TGTGCCAGCAGCCTCCGGACAGTTAGGACATCCTACAATGAGCAGTTCTTC. It translates to CASSLRTVRTSYNEQFF. This chain uses TRBV27 with TRBJ2-1; TRBD1 might be the D (6 bases). Per germline, CDR1 MNHEY and CDR2 SMNVEV (reference sequence). The CDR3 spans 17 residues. V was pared by 6 bases and J by 1 base, with 19 bases between.

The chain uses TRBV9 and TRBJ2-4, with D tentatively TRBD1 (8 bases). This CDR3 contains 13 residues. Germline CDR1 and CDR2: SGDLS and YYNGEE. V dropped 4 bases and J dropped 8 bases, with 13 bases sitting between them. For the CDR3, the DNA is TGTGCCAGCAGCAGACAGGGGAGGGACATTCAGTACTTC. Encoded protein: CASSRQGRDIQYF.

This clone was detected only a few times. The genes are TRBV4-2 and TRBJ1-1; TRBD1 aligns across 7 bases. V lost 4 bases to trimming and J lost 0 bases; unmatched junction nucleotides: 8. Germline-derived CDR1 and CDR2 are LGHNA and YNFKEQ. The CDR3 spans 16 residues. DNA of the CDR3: TGTGCCAGCAGCCCGGAACCCGGGACAGTGAACACTGAAGCTTTCTTT. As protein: CASSPEPGTVNTEAFF.

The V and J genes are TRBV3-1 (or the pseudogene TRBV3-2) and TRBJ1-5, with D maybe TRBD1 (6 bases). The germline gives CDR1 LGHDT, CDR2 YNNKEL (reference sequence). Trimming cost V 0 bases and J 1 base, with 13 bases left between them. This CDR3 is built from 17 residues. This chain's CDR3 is CASSQDLRQGSNQPQHF. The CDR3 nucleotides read TGTGCCAGCAGCCAAGATCTAAGGCAGGGGAGCAATCAGCCCCAGCATTTT.